This T cell receptor beta chain was recorded in a study of blood T cells in healthy people across ages. Study conclusions and caveats: It was held that diversity estimates obtained from one million T cells represented underestimates.

For this clonotype: Its specificity is unknown.

The germline gives CDR1 KGHSH, CDR2 LQKENI. CDR3 size: 19 residues. Together with a sample-barcoded 5' primer, a J-beta primer mix was included in a second PCR lasting about 6 to 11 cycles. TCRdb reprocessed the 5' RACE reads with MiXCR, giving one entry per CDR3 protein. This sample yields 850,000 to 1,100,000 distinct CDR3 sequences, of which 35% to 40% are seen a single time; 10% to 15% belongs to the top ten. V is TRBV18 and J is TRBJ2-4; a possible D gene is TRBD2 (5 bases). The J call is uncertain, as TRBJ2-7 better fits the DNA end. This sequence was found in a young man in good health. Sample: blood. The CDR3 sequence is CASSPQRVNTDPGFYEQYF. CDR3 coding DNA: TGTGCCAGCTCACCACAACGGGTTAATACGGACCCGGGGTTCTACGAGCAGTACTTC.